The subject of this entry is one T cell receptor (beta chain). The antigen remains undetermined. Trimming removed 3 bases from V and 7 bases from J; junction bases left unmatched: 14. Germline CDR1 is SGHNT and CDR2 is YYREEE (reference sequence). The CDR3 covers 17 residues. Produced via immunoSEQ multiplex PCR; TCRdb's table is partial and in-frame only. Seen here are approximately 300,000 clones, 90% to 95% observed once, and the top ten hold roughly 0.5%. This sample stems from a study of T cell responses to AZD1222 COVID-19 vaccine. Study findings and constraints: Seropositive status at baseline applied to only five or six AZD1222 recipients. Vaccination with two AZD1222 doses was followed by a rise in Spike-specific TCR breadth and depth. Epitopes outside B.1.351 and B.1.1.7 mutated regions reportedly drew nearly half of spike TCRs.

Second-dose recipients at about 4 or about 12 weeks were treated as one pooled group. This sequence originates from an adult who received the AZD1222 COVID-19 vaccine. The gene calls are TRBV5-4 and TRBJ2-5; 11 nucleotides line up with TRBD2. Sample: peripheral blood, taken 28 days after the second AZD1222 dose. The CDR3 DNA sequence: TGTGCCAGCAGCTACCCTATAGCGGGAGGGAGGTCCAGGACCCAGTACTTC. Amino acids: CASSYPIAGGRSRTQYF.